Below are 25 T cell receptor beta chains sequenced from a single sample in a study of blood T cell repertoires in COVID-19. TCRdb's copy holds only in-frame clones and misses some; the assay was immunoSEQ multiplex PCR. The table lists some 260,000 clones, more than 85% of them singletons. Input material: PBMCs or T cells enriched from blood (not recorded which). The source is a man aged 35-49 years who had recovered from COVID-19.

The gene calls are TRBV11-2 and TRBJ1-5; D uncertain. Germline values: CDR1 SGHAT, CDR2 FQNNGV. Deletions cut 5 bases from V and 4 bases from J, with 9 bases between. The CDR3 runs 13 residues. The CDR3 loop is CASSQTPNQPQHF. The DNA of the CDR3 is TGTGCCAGCAGCCAGACACCTAATCAGCCCCAGCATTTT.

This CDR3 reads CASSQAELSSVGSAGANVLTF. CDR3 sequence (DNA): TGCGCCAGCAGTCAAGCGGAGTTATCGTCCGTTGGGAGCGCTGGGGCCAACGTCCTGACTTTC. The chain is built from TRBV23-1 and TRBJ2-6; TRBD2 is a possible D gene (5 bases). TRBV23-1 is given ORF status, its function remaining uncertain. The CDR3 extends over 21 amino acids. V lost 2 bases and J 2 bases, leaving 25 bases between the germline ends.

This chain links TRBV4-1 with TRBJ1-5, with 12 bases matching TRBD1. The CDR3 consists of 18 residues. The V segment lost 3 bases and the J segment 5 bases; nucleotides outside the gene matches: 11. Germline assignment: CDR1 MGHRA and CDR2 YSYEKL. The CDR3 DNA is TGCGCCAGCAGCCATAACGCCGGGACAGGGGGCTTGGATCAGCCCCAGCATTTT. This encodes CASSHNAGTGGLDQPQHF.

The chain combines TRBV2 with TRBJ1-4; TRBD1 is a possible D gene (6 bases). V was clipped by 1 base and J by 7 bases, with 13 bases between them. The CDR3 consists of 15 residues. Germline values: CDR1 SNHLY, CDR2 FYNNEI. The CDR3 bases are TGTGCCAGCAGTGAAGGTCAGGGGAGCTTTGAAAAACTGTTTTTT. It codes for CASSEGQGSFEKLFF.

The chain joins TRBV7-8 to TRBJ1-4; 7 nucleotides align to TRBD1. This CDR3 region has 16 residues. CDR1 SGHVS and CDR2 FQNEAQ come from the germline V gene. The trim removed 11 bases at V and 0 bases at J, leaving 12 bases unmatched. CDR3 sequence (DNA): TGTGCCCACCCTTGGCAGGGGACAGCAACTAATGAAAAACTGTTTTTT. Translating it yields CAHPWQGTATNEKLFF.

This clone was picked up a small number of times. This chain connects TRBV5-8 to TRBJ2-7; TRBD1 matches at 7 bases. CDR1 is SGHTS and CDR2 is YDEGEE in the germline V gene. Losses at the gene ends were 4 bases for V and 5 bases for J; bases not matched to a gene: 12. The CDR3 has 15 residues. CDR3 region: CASSNGQVPRDEQYF. Here the CDR3 DNA reads TGTGCCAGCAGCAACGGACAGGTGCCTCGGGACGAGCAGTACTTC.

This chain connects TRBV28 to TRBJ2-7; D might be TRBD2 (7 bases). Germline values: CDR1 MDHEN, CDR2 SYDVKM. The germline V and J ends were trimmed by 2 bases and 0 bases, with 11 bases remaining between them. The CDR3 is 15 residues long. CDR3 coding DNA: TGTGCCAGCAGTTTAAGGGGGAGGGCCTCCTACGAGCAGTACTTC. Its translation is CASSLRGRASYEQYF.

The chain recombines TRBV7-2 with TRBJ1-2; 7 nucleotides agree with TRBD1. Germline loops: CDR1 SGHTA, CDR2 FQGNSA. V lost 5 bases to trimming and J lost 6 bases; unmatched junction nucleotides: 12. The CDR3 is 15 amino acids. CDR3: CASSVTRGLVDGYTF. The CDR3 coding sequence is TGTGCCAGCAGCGTGACGAGGGGGCTGGTCGATGGCTACACCTTC. Full variable domain (missing parts from reference TRBV7-2 and TRBJ1-2): GAGVSQSPSNKVTEKGKDVELRCDPISGHTALYWYRQSLGQGLEFLIYFQGNSAPDKSGLPSDRFSAERTGGSVSTLTIQRTQQEDSAVYLCASSVTRGLVDGYTFGSGTRLTVV.

The chain is built from TRBV18 and TRBJ1-1; possibly TRBD1 for D (6 bases). The CDR3 length is 15 residues. In germline, CDR1 is KGHSH, CDR2 LQKENI. Trimming left V 3 bases short and J 1 base short, with 12 bases between. This CDR3 is CASSPRTARNTEAFF. CDR3 nucleotide sequence: TGTGCCAGCTCACCCAGGACAGCTCGGAACACTGAAGCTTTCTTT.

This chain connects TRBV7-8 to TRBJ2-2, with TRBD1 identical over 7 bases. The CDR3 is 15 residues long. The V gene's germline CDR1 is SGHVS and CDR2 FQNEAQ. Trimming removed 3 bases from V and 0 bases from J; junction bases left unmatched: 1. The CDR3 bases are TGTGCCAGCAGCTTCGGACAGGCGAACACCGGGGAGCTGTTTTTT. It translates to CASSFGQANTGELFF. The complete variable domain, with remaining parts taken from reference TRBV7-8 and TRBJ2-2, reads GAGVSQSPRYKVAKRGQDVALRCDPISGHVSLFWYQQALGQGPEFLTYFQNEAQLDKSGLPSDRFFAERPEGSVSTLKIQRTQQEDSAVYLCASSFGQANTGELFFGEGSRLTVL.

This chain uses TRBV7-9 with TRBJ1-3; TRBD1 matches 9 bases. V was pared by 1 base and J by 2 bases, with 9 bases of the junction left unmatched. CDR1 SEHNR and CDR2 FQNEAQ come from the germline V gene (reference sequence). The CDR3 consists of 18 residues. The CDR3, as DNA: TGTGCCAGCAGCTTAGGATGGTACCGGACAGGGGCTGGAAACACCATATATTTT. It is translated as CASSLGWYRTGAGNTIYF.

This clone was recorded a few times. Other DNA sequences of this sample code for an identical CDR3. The V and J genes are TRBV7-8 and TRBJ2-2; TRBD2 aligns across 8 bases. Unmatched junction bases numbered 5, after V lost 5 bases and J lost 0 bases. Germline lookup yields CDR1 SGHVS and CDR2 FQNEAQ. There are 16 residues in the CDR3. The CDR3 DNA reads as TGTGCCAGCAGCCGCCTAGCGGGTCCGAACACCGGGGAGCTGTTTTTT. It codes for CASSRLAGPNTGELFF.

The chain has TRBV3-1 (or the pseudogene TRBV3-2) and TRBJ2-7; D may be TRBD2 (7 bases). V lost 0 bases and J 0 bases, leaving 18 bases between the germline ends. The CDR3 totals 18 residues. Looked up from germline, CDR1 is LGHDT and CDR2 is YNNKEL (reference sequence). The CDR3 DNA reads as TGTGCCAGCAGCCAAGATGGGGGGGTCCAGGGGTCCTCCTACGAGCAGTACTTC. Translated: CASSQDGGVQGSSYEQYF.

The V and J genes are TRBV6-4 and TRBJ2-2; TRBD1 matches at 8 bases. Germline V gene data show CDR1 as MRHNA and CDR2 as SNTAGT. The V segment lost 5 bases and the J segment 6 bases; nucleotides outside the gene matches: 8. The CDR3 is 15 residues long. The CDR3 protein is CASSPTGEVAGELFF. CDR3 coding DNA: TGTGCCAGCAGTCCGACAGGGGAAGTCGCCGGGGAGCTGTTTTTT.

The chain links TRBV2 to TRBJ1-5; TRBD1 aligns across 7 bases. This CDR3 spans 15 amino acids. Germline trimming cut 6 bases from V and 1 base from J; bases unmatched to any gene: 6. The germline gives CDR1 SNHLY, CDR2 FYNNEI. The CDR3 protein is CASRWTGESNQPQHF. The CDR3 DNA reads as TGTGCCAGCAGGTGGACAGGAGAGAGCAATCAGCCCCAGCATTTT.

This clone showed up just once. V usage is TRBV4-1 and J usage is TRBJ1-4, with a tentative D call TRBD1 (5 bases). Trimming removed 2 bases from V and 5 bases from J, with 15 bases in between. This CDR3 spans 16 amino acids. Germline assignment: CDR1 MGHRA and CDR2 YSYEKL. The chain's CDR3 is CASSQLYGRVNEKLFF. DNA for the CDR3: TGCGCCAGCAGCCAATTGTATGGCAGGGTAAATGAAAAACTGTTTTTT.

The chain uses TRBV11-2 and TRBJ2-5, with D possibly TRBD1 on 6 matching bases. V lost 1 base and J lost 2, with 14 bases in between. The CDR3 consists of 16 residues. Germline loops: CDR1 SGHAT, CDR2 FQNNGV. The CDR3 loop reads CASSLGEGRGQETQYF. The CDR3 DNA follows: TGTGCCAGCAGCTTAGGCGAGGGTAGGGGGCAAGAGACCCAGTACTTC.

This chain uses TRBV28 with TRBJ1-2; 8 bases are shared with TRBD1. CDR3 length: 16 amino acids. Germline CDR1 MDHEN, CDR2 SYDVKM. Unmatched junction bases numbered 6, after V lost 1 base and J lost 2 bases. CDR3 region: CASSLSTGERNYGYTF. The CDR3 DNA reads TGTGCCAGCAGTTTATCGACAGGGGAAAGGAACTATGGCTACACCTTC.

This chain joins TRBV27 and TRBJ1-2, with TRBD1 identical over 7 bases. With V trimmed by 0 bases and J by 6 bases, 7 bases remained unmatched. CDR1 and CDR2 (germline): MNHEY, SMNVEV (reference sequence). This CDR3 is built from 15 residues. The CDR3 loop is CASSLSTHTGDGYTF. In DNA form, the CDR3 reads TGTGCCAGCAGTTTATCCACCCACACAGGGGATGGCTACACCTTC.

The J gene is TRBJ1-1, the V gene TRBV3-1 (or the pseudogene TRBV3-2); 8 bases map to TRBD1. The V gene's germline CDR1 is LGHDT and CDR2 YNNKEL (reference sequence). The CDR3 loop spans 14 amino acids. V dropped 4 bases and J dropped 5; count of bases not matched to a gene: 6. The CDR3 DNA reads TGTGCCAGCAGCCTAGACAGGGGTTGGACTGAAGCTTTCTTT. Its protein product is CASSLDRGWTEAFF.

J is TRBJ2-5 and V is TRBV18; D may be TRBD2 (5 bases). CDR1 is KGHSH and CDR2 is LQKENI in the germline V gene. Trimming cost V 3 bases and J 5 bases, with 13 bases left between them. This CDR3 contains 14 residues. The CDR3 coding sequence is TGTGCCAGCTCACCTAGGACTGCAGTGGAGACCCAGTACTTC. Amino acids: CASSPRTAVETQYF.

This chain joins TRBV6-5 and TRBJ2-7; weak D call: TRBD1 (6 bases). Germline CDR1 and CDR2: MNHEY and SVGAGI. Trimming cost V 6 bases and J 3 bases, with 15 bases left between them. This CDR3 has 14 residues. The DNA for the CDR3 is TGTGCCAGCAGAATCACAGGGAGAGTCTACGAGCAGTACTTC. Encoded protein: CASRITGRVYEQYF.

The CDR3 nucleotides are TGCGCCAGCAGCCAAGATCGGGAGACGCCCGAGCAGTACTTC. It translates to CASSQDRETPEQYF. The gene calls are TRBV4-1 and TRBJ2-7; possible D gene TRBD2, 6 bases. CDR1 MGHRA and CDR2 YSYEKL come from the germline V gene. Trimming took 0 bases from V and 6 from J, leaving 12 bases between them. The length of the CDR3 is 14 residues.

The V gene is TRBV27, the J gene TRBJ2-7; 8 bases align to TRBD2. Unmatched junction bases numbered 3, after V lost 6 bases and J lost 2 bases. Germline CDR1 and CDR2: MNHEY and SMNVEV (reference sequence). This CDR3 is 13 amino acids long. The CDR3 here is CASRSGGPYEQYF. CDR3 in DNA: TGTGCCAGCAGAAGCGGGGGCCCCTACGAGCAGTACTTC.

This clone was picked up a small number of times. V is TRBV9 and J is TRBJ2-1, with TRBD2 matching 14 bases. Germline values: CDR1 SGDLS, CDR2 YYNGEE. The CDR3 sequence is 14 residues long. V was clipped by 3 bases and J by 14 bases; unmatched bases: 7. The DNA of the CDR3 is TGTGCCAGCAGCGGACCGGGACTAGCGGGAGTAAAGTTCTTC. It is translated as CASSGPGLAGVKFF.